This is a list of T cell receptor beta chains from one sample in a study of technical replicates of blood from a handful of donors. Some clones are missing from TCRdb's copy, which holds only in-frame ones; the method was immunoSEQ multiplex PCR. The data hold 60,000 to 65,000 clones, with around 88% observed a single time. Sequenced: PBMCs. The receptors were gathered from a human donor in good health. Some clones in this sample may be carry-over from other donors' samples. Each CDR3 is given without its conserved first and last residue.

TRBV19	TRBJ2-7	ASSAPGLVAYEQY
TRBV2	TRBJ2-1	ASSETVNEQF
TRBV4-1	TRBJ2-1	ASSQGGTRQF
TRBV7-3	TRBJ1-3	ASSLLGQGGGNTIY
TRBV19	TRBJ1-3	ASRKGRTGATGNTIY
TRBV27	TRBJ1-1	ASSLFEGLTTEAF
TRBV9	TRBJ2-3	ASSVGLAALRDTQY
TRBV28	TRBJ2-7	ASSSIYKGGTSGGAIGYEQY
TRBV27	TRBJ2-6	ASSPWGAGANVLT
TRBV5-8	TRBJ2-2	ASSHSSGRALGELF
TRBV5-1	TRBJ2-7	ASSYRGQRSYEQY
TRBV19	TRBJ1-5	ASSIGTGFVQPQH
TRBV6-5	TRBJ1-2	ASSYSSRGGYT
TRBV27	TRBJ2-7	AGETQASGNYEQY
TRBV27	TRBJ2-7	ASSLYEQY
TRBV19	TRBJ2-1	ASSILGQGWDEQF
TRBV4-3	TRBJ1-4	ASSQGTGGGEKLF
TRBV4-2	TRBJ2-3	ASSQESGRASTDTQY
TRBV4-3	TRBJ1-3	ASSQGGQSWNTIY
TRBV2	TRBJ2-3	ASRKTSGGGPTDTQY
TRBV10-2	TRBJ1-1	ASSEEARRMNTEAF
TRBV30	TRBJ2-1	AWSVQRGRVTYNEQF
TRBV5-4	TRBJ2-1	ASSQGGASYNEQF
TRBV18	TRBJ1-1	ASSPFEGSNTEAF
TRBV7-9	TRBJ2-1	ASSSTIGQGEF
TRBV10-3	TRBJ2-2	AISDPGSNTGELF
TRBV6-4	TRBJ2-7	ASRNEQGVGYEQY
TRBV19	TRBJ2-1	ASNSGPRDEQF
TRBV5-5	TRBJ1-2	ASSRGGLGYT
TRBV6-6	TRBJ1-2	ASHGQYGYT
TRBV27	TRBJ1-1	ASSLIGGRTEAF
TRBV7-2	TRBJ2-3	ASSMDYTADTQY
TRBV19	TRBJ2-1	ASSISTGGINEQF
TRBV18	TRBJ1-1	ASSPYRTGMRGNTEAF
TRBV2	TRBJ2-7	ASLDRALYEQY
TRBV7-6	TRBJ2-7	ASSFDFGVYEQY
TRBV30	TRBJ2-2	AWSVQDRGAGELF
TRBV4-3	TRBJ2-4	ASSQVLVVKNIQY
TRBV7-2	TRBJ1-5	ASSLDQGAGQPQH
TRBV7-3	TRBJ2-5	ASSLSGTGQETQY
TRBV7-9	TRBJ2-3	ASLRTGTDTQY
TRBV6-5	TRBJ1-6	ASSVGEANSPLH
TRBV4-1	TRBJ2-4	ASSPRIAGDLAKNIQY
TRBV7-2	TRBJ1-2	ASSLGQGLGYGYT
TRBV29-1	TRBJ2-1	SVPLTSSYNEQF
TRBV6-5	TRBJ2-7	ASSYSYQGSYEQY
TRBV5-1	TRBJ2-1	ASSGSGNEQF